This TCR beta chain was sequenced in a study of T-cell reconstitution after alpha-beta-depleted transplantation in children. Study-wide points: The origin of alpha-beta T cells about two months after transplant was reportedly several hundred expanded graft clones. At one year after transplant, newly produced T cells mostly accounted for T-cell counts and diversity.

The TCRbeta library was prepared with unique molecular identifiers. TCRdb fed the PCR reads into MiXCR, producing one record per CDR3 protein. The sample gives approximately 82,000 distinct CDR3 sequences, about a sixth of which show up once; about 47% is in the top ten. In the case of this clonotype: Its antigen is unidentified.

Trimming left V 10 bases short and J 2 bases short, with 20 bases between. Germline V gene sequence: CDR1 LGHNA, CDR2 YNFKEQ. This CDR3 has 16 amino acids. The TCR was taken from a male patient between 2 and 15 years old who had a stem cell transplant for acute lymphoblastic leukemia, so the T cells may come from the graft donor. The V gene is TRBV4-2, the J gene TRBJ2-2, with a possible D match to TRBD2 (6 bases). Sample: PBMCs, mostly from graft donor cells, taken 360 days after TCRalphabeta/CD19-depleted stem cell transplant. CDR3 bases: TGTGCCATGGGCCCCGGGCGGGCGGGAAACACCGGGGAGCTGTTTTTT. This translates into CAMGPGRAGNTGELFF.